This T cell receptor (beta chain) was observed in a study of shared clonotypes between healthy human individuals. Overall study results and limits: Non-shared clonotypes had lower generation probabilities than clonotypes shared by all four sorted-subset donors.

With regard to this clone: Its antigen is undetermined.

It was CD45RO-negative cells, positively selected for CCR7, that made up naive CD8 cells, with terminally differentiated effector memory CD45RA+ cells excluded. The donors were adults (healthy and HIV-negative) with no recent acute infections or vaccinations. The repertoire was sequenced with immunoSEQ multiplex PCR; TCRdb's copy has only in-frame clones and lacks some. The sample holds roughly 2.1 million clones, around 93% seen once. This CDR3 has 17 residues. V shed 4 bases and J 0 bases; nucleotides not matched to a gene: 9. The V gene's germline CDR1 is MGHRA and CDR2 YSYEKL. This chain connects TRBV4-1 to TRBJ2-1; 7 bases line up with TRBD1. The receptor's source is a man in his late teens or twenties in good health. Some clones in this sample may be carry-over from other donors' samples. The sample consisted of naive CD8+ T cells from PBMCs. This CDR3 is CASSPAQGGYSYNEQFF. Written as DNA, the CDR3 is TGCGCCAGCAGCCCCGCCCAAGGGGGCTACTCCTACAATGAGCAGTTCTTC.